This note documents a single T cell receptor (beta chain) sequence. The entry originates in a study of control samples from healthy donors and cancer patients. This CDR3 region has 13 residues. Germline CDR1 is SGHVS and CDR2 is FQNEAQ. The ends were cut back, 5 bases at V and 3 bases at J, with 11 bases in the middle. Clones were read by immunoSEQ multiplex PCR, and TCRdb kept only the in-frame ones, dropping some. Among about 120,000 clones listed, 80% to 90% were seen once. The chain couples TRBV7-8 to TRBJ2-7; D is unclear. Sample: PBMCs. The sequence came from a woman aged 45 to 65 with colorectal cancer. The CDR3, as DNA: TGTGCCAGCAGCCTTATGTCAGTCTACGAGCAGTACTTC. Encoded protein: CASSLMSVYEQYF.